Presented here are 26 T cell receptor beta chains from one specimen sequenced in a study of T cells in Graves' hyperthyroidism and ophthalmopathy. TCR beta CDR3 region amplification was performed from RNA transcripts. With the HTBI primer set, the TCR CDR3 went through a first round of RT-PCR. TCRdb processed the multiplex PCR reads anew with MiXCR; each CDR3 protein has one entry. The table lists about 400,000 distinct CDR3 sequences, approximately 15% of them singletons. Sequencing used blood. These receptors all stem from a woman aged 25 to 39 with Graves' ophthalmopathy.

The chain recombines TRBV28 with TRBJ1-1; 12 bases are a match to TRBD1. V lost 3 bases and J lost 2; bases outside the gene matches: 10. The CDR3 has 18 residues. Per germline, CDR1 MDHEN and CDR2 SYDVKM. For the CDR3, the DNA is TGTGCCAGCAGTTTCGGGACAGGGGGCCCAGTTGCTAACACTGAAGCTTTCTTT. Translation: CASSFGTGGPVANTEAFF.

This clonotype has a handful of counts. This CDR3 is CASSPGLAGKSYEQYF. The CDR3 coding sequence is TGTGCCAGCAGCCCCGGACTAGCGGGGAAATCCTACGAGCAGTACTTC. The gene calls are TRBV14 and TRBJ2-7; TRBD2 aligns across 12 bases. Trimming cost V 4 bases and J 1 base; bases outside gene matches: 5. This CDR3 comprises 16 residues. Germline V gene lookup returns CDR1 SGHDN and CDR2 FVKESK.

The table lists this clonotype with many counts. The rearrangement links TRBV4-2 to TRBJ1-1; 7 bases fit TRBD1. V was pared by 7 bases and J by 6 bases, with 11 bases of the junction left unmatched. The CDR3 sequence is 14 residues long. The germline V gene has CDR1 LGHNA and CDR2 YNFKEQ. The CDR3 protein is CASKAGDRDSEAFF. CDR3 sequence (DNA): TGTGCCAGCAAGGCGGGCGACAGGGACTCTGAAGCTTTCTTT.

The V call is TRBV27, the J call TRBJ2-7; either TRBD1 or TRBD2 may fit D (6 bases each). The CDR3 is 14 amino acids. V was trimmed by 3 bases and J by 1 base, leaving 10 bases between them. Per germline, CDR1 MNHEY and CDR2 SMNVEV (reference sequence). This CDR3 reads CASSFGGRSYEQYF. The CDR3 DNA follows: TGTGCCAGCAGTTTCGGGGGCAGATCCTACGAGCAGTACTTC.

In its sample, this clonotype was seen once. The V call is TRBV24-1, the J call TRBJ1-5; the D is unclear. The V gene's germline CDR1 is KGHDR and CDR2 SFDVKD. The CDR3 is 16 residues long. V was cut by 2 bases and J by 1 base, with 11 bases left in between. This chain's CDR3 is CATSDSRWPSNQPQHF. CDR3 in DNA: TGTGCCACCAGTGATTCCCGATGGCCGAGCAATCAGCCCCAGCATTTT.

The chain recombines TRBV7-8 with TRBJ2-5; 11 bases agree with TRBD2. Germline V gene data show CDR1 as SGHVS and CDR2 as FQNEAQ. The ends lost 5 bases at V and 2 bases at J; junction bases unmatched: 13. The CDR3 totals 18 residues. The CDR3 reads CASSPRTSGPATQETQYF. The CDR3 nucleotides are TGTGCCAGCAGCCCCCGGACTAGCGGGCCCGCGACTCAAGAGACCCAGTACTTC.

This clonotype appeared a single time. A read error may explain this, as a much larger clone is one base away. The chain combines TRBV7-2 with TRBJ2-3; D is perhaps TRBD1 (6 bases). In germline, CDR1 is SGHTA, CDR2 FQGNSA. This CDR3 is 15 amino acids long. The CDR3 DNA reads TGTGCCGGCAGAGGCGGCAGGGGAAACACAGATACGCAGTATTTT. It specifies CAGRGGRGNTDTQYF.

This clonotype was observed many times. This rearrangement joins TRBV2 to TRBJ2-1; 11 bases align to TRBD2. The CDR3 loop spans 16 amino acids. The germline CDR1 and CDR2 sequences are SNHLY and FYNNEI. The trim removed 6 bases at V and 7 bases at J, leaving 11 bases unmatched. CDR3 region: CASRLTGLAEGNEQFF. The CDR3 DNA is TGTGCCAGCAGGCTGACGGGACTAGCGGAGGGGAATGAGCAGTTCTTC.

The V gene is TRBV29-1, the J gene TRBJ2-7; the D gene could be TRBD1 or TRBD2 (5 bases each). The CDR3 sequence is 14 residues long. Trimming took 1 base from V and 0 from J, leaving 10 bases between them. Looked up from germline, CDR1 is SQVTM and CDR2 is ANQGSEA. CDR3 in DNA: TGCAGCGTTGAAGGGGACCAGAGCTCCTACGAGCAGTACTTC. Amino acid sequence: CSVEGDQSSYEQYF.

The chain carries TRBV28 and TRBJ1-2, with 12 bases fitting TRBD1. The junction had 21 bases not matched to a gene; V was cut back by 6 bases and J by 4 bases. The CDR3 is made up of 20 amino acids. The germline gives CDR1 MDHEN, CDR2 SYDVKM. The CDR3 is CASRSGTGGIGRRGLYGYTF. CDR3 nucleotide sequence: TGTGCCAGCAGGTCCGGGACAGGGGGCATTGGGAGAAGAGGGCTCTATGGCTACACCTTC.

This clonotype has more than one count but fewer than ten. The chain is built from TRBV19 and TRBJ1-2; D gene uncertain. The V end lost 7 bases, the J end lost 7 bases, and 13 bases lay between the germline ends. The CDR3 consists of 12 residues. CDR1 is LNHDA, CDR2 SQIVND, per germline (reference sequence). The CDR3 loop is CASTGMIGGYTF. The CDR3 bases are TGTGCCAGTACCGGGATGATTGGTGGCTACACCTTC.

This clonotype occurred many times. The chain couples TRBV5-6 to TRBJ1-2, with 9 bases lining up with TRBD1. This CDR3 spans 19 amino acids. From germline, CDR1 is SGHDT and CDR2 YYEEEE. V shed 1 base and J 5 bases; nucleotides not matched to a gene: 18. The CDR3 sequence: CASSLFLGTGYDARYGYTF. For the CDR3, the DNA is TGTGCCAGCAGCTTGTTTCTCGGGACAGGGTACGACGCTCGGTATGGCTACACCTTC.

This sequence joins TRBV7-6 and TRBJ1-3, with 8 nucleotides matching TRBD1. The CDR3 is 14 residues long. Germline V gene lookup returns CDR1 SGHVS and CDR2 FNYEAQ. V shed 1 base, J shed 5 bases, and the junction held 1 base outside the gene matches. The CDR3 spells CASSLGTGRNTIYF. The CDR3 DNA follows: TGTGCCAGCAGCTTAGGGACAGGGCGAAACACCATATATTTT.

The rearrangement links TRBV24-1 to TRBJ2-1, with a possible D match to TRBD1 (6 bases). From germline, CDR1 is KGHDR and CDR2 SFDVKD. Trimming pared 3 bases from V and 6 bases from J, leaving 8 bases between. This CDR3 comprises 13 residues. The CDR3 is CATSDPGANEQFF. The CDR3 DNA is TGTGCCACCAGTGATCCAGGGGCCAATGAGCAGTTCTTC.

Comments on this clonotype: This may arise from a read error, as a much more abundant clone is one base away. This chain connects TRBV6-9 to TRBJ2-1, with D unclear. Between the trimmed V and J ends, which lost 4 bases and 8 bases, there was a span of 9 bases. This CDR3 region has 12 residues. Germline V gene data show CDR1 as MNHGY and CDR2 as SVAAGI. The CDR3 is CASSFSGDEQFF. The DNA for the CDR3 is TGTGCCAGCAGTTTTTCAGGCGATGAGCAGTTCTTC.

This clonotype was counted at least ten times. V gene TRBV5-1 combines with J gene TRBJ2-7, with a weak D call TRBD1 (5 bases). V lost 4 bases to trimming and J lost 3 bases, with 11 bases between them. The CDR3 sequence is 13 residues long. Germline lookup yields CDR1 SGHRS and CDR2 YFSETQ. CDR3 DNA: TGCGCCAGCAGCCAGCGCACAGGCTACGAGCAGTACTTC. Residues: CASSQRTGYEQYF.

V is TRBV29-1 and J is TRBJ2-5, with 8 bases identical to TRBD2. The CDR3 loop spans 12 amino acids. V trimming: 2 bases; J trimming: 4 bases; junction bases outside the gene matches: 0. Germline V lookup: CDR1 SQVTM, CDR2 ANQGSEA. The CDR3 DNA is TGCAGCGTTGAACTAGCGGGAGAGACCCAGTACTTC. Translating gives CSVELAGETQYF. The whole variable domain, filled in from reference TRBV29-1 and TRBJ2-5, reads SAVISQKPSRDICQRGTSLTIQCQVDSQVTMMFWYRQQPGQSLTLIATANQGSEATYESGFVIDKFPISRPNLTFSTLTVSNMSPEDSSIYLCSVELAGETQYFGPGTRLLVL.

This clonotype came up many times. This rearrangement joins TRBV10-3 to TRBJ2-3; TRBD2 aligns across 16 bases. There are 17 residues in the CDR3. Germline values: CDR1 ENHRY, CDR2 SYGVKD. The trim removed 8 bases at V and 5 bases at J, leaving 10 bases unmatched. The CDR3 DNA is TGTGCCATCCGTACTGGGGGACTAGCGGGGGGGCGAGATACGCAGTATTTT. Translating it yields CAIRTGGLAGGRDTQYF.

This clonotype was counted many times. The chain has TRBV7-9 and TRBJ2-1; tentatively, D is TRBD2 (5 bases). Germline V lookup: CDR1 SEHNR, CDR2 FQNEAQ (reference sequence). This CDR3 has 19 amino acids. Between the trimmed V and J ends, which lost 6 bases and 0 bases, there was a span of 24 bases. This CDR3 is CASSSQGGFVKSSYNEQFF. The CDR3 nucleotides read TGTGCCAGCAGTTCCCAAGGAGGTTTCGTAAAAAGCTCCTACAATGAGCAGTTCTTC.

This clonotype was counted many times. This rearrangement joins TRBV5-1 to TRBJ2-3; D not certain. The germline V gene has CDR1 SGHRS and CDR2 YFSETQ. Trimming took off 4 bases at V and 4 bases at J, with 19 bases between the two ends. CDR3 size: 16 residues. In nucleotides, the CDR3 is TGCGCCAGCAGCCCCCTGACCGGCGCCCGGCCAGATACGCAGTATTTT. This translates into CASSPLTGARPDTQYF.

V usage is TRBV6-4 and J usage is TRBJ1-6; D is unclear. The CDR3 spans 14 residues. With 6 bases removed from V and 7 bases from J, the gap between germline ends came to 13 bases. Germline CDR1 MRHNA, CDR2 SNTAGT. CDR3 residues: CASRREPVNSPLHF. The CDR3 coding sequence is TGTGCCAGCAGAAGGGAGCCGGTCAATTCACCCCTCCACTTT.

A few counts support this clonotype. The chain employs TRBV20-1 and TRBJ2-5, with unresolved D. CDR3 size: 14 residues. CDR1 and CDR2 from the germline V gene are DFQATT and SNEGSKA (reference sequence). Trimming took 2 bases from V and 1 from J, leaving 11 bases between them. In nucleotides, the CDR3 is TGCAGTGCTAGATCTGGAGCTGGCCAAGAGACCCAGTACTTC. Amino acid sequence: CSARSGAGQETQYF.

This clonotype was seen a few times. This may be a read error: a much more frequent sequence differs by one nucleotide. The V call is TRBV20-1, the J call TRBJ2-5; 8 positions match TRBD2. The CDR3 is 15 amino acids. Per the germline V gene, CDR1 is DFQATT and CDR2 is SNEGSKA (reference sequence). The chain's CDR3 is CSARPLAGTQETQCF. CDR3 coding DNA: TGCAGTGCTAGACCATTAGCGGGGACTCAAGAGACCCAGTGCTTC.

The chain is built from TRBV11-2 and TRBJ2-3; 8 bases map to TRBD2. Germline V gene data show CDR1 as SGHAT and CDR2 as FQNNGV. V shed 1 base and J 4 bases; nucleotides not matched to a gene: 7. This CDR3 is built from 16 residues. The DNA of the CDR3 is TGTGCCAGCAGCTTAGTCGGAGCGGGGGCGGCAGATACGCAGTATTTT. It codes for CASSLVGAGAADTQYF.

This clonotype was recorded a few times. One end of the junction fails to match germline, which may point to a read error. The V gene is TRBV20-1, the J gene TRBJ2-7; D is undetermined. This CDR3 contains 14 residues. CDR1 is DFQATT and CDR2 is SNEGSKA in the germline V gene (reference sequence). The CDR3 sequence: CSARVSIQGFEQYF. DNA for the CDR3: TGTAGTGCTAGAGTTTCGATTCAAGGATTCGAGCAGTACTTC.

This clonotype was seen many times. The rearrangement links TRBV30 to TRBJ2-7, with a weak D call TRBD1 (6 bases). The CDR3 runs 11 residues. V gave up 4 bases and J gave up 5 bases, with 9 bases separating them. Germline CDR1 reads GTSNPN; CDR2 reads SVGIG (reference sequence). The CDR3 protein is CAWTYRDEQYF. In DNA form, the CDR3 reads TGTGCCTGGACGTACAGGGACGAGCAGTACTTC. Complete variable domain (other parts from reference TRBV30 and TRBJ2-7): SQTIHQWPATLVQPVGSPLSLECTVEGTSNPNLYWYRQAAGRGLQLLFYSVGIGQISSEVPQNLSASRPQDRQFILSSKKLLLSDSGFYLCAWTYRDEQYFGPGTRLTVT.